This TCR beta chain was profiled in a study of T cell responses to AZD1222 COVID-19 vaccine. Clones were sequenced by immunoSEQ multiplex PCR, and TCRdb holds only the in-frame ones, with some missing. This sample has over 100,000 clones; approximately 90% occur once, and the top ten carry under 4.5%. This CDR3 region has 15 residues. Looked up from germline, CDR1 is SGHTA and CDR2 is FQGTGA. The V gene lost 5 bases and the J gene lost 1 base, with 14 bases spanning the gap. The source was peripheral blood, collected on day 0 of AZD1222 vaccination. The receptor comes from an adult in good health. The J gene is TRBJ1-1, the V gene TRBV7-3; D may be TRBD1 (5 bases). The chain's CDR3 is CASSPRSGANTEAFF. CDR3 bases: TGTGCCAGCAGCCCGAGATCCGGGGCGAACACTGAAGCTTTCTTT.